This note documents a single T cell receptor beta chain sequence. Its antigen is not identified. Primers included in the PCR were 60 Vbeta and 13 Jbeta primers. The repertoire was sequenced with immunoSEQ multiplex PCR; TCRdb's copy has only in-frame clones and lacks some. The sample comprises about 210,000 clones, over 80% of which are singletons, and 10% rests with the top ten. This specimen belongs to a study of cytomegalovirus exposure and HLA in healthy donors. The V end lost 3 bases, the J end lost 1 base, and 7 bases lay between the germline ends. This CDR3 has 13 amino acids. The germline CDR1 and CDR2 sequences are SGHRS and YFSETQ. General study results and limits: Reportedly, cytomegalovirus status was diagnosed with high sensitivity and specificity.

V gene TRBV5-1 combines with J gene TRBJ1-1; maybe TRBD1 (5 bases). The sequence came from a woman between 50 and 59 years old in good health and CMV-seropositive. Material for sequencing was PBMCs. The CDR3 nucleotides read TGCGCCAGCAGCTGGGGGGGGAACACTGAAGCTTTCTTT. Protein product: CASSWGGNTEAFF.